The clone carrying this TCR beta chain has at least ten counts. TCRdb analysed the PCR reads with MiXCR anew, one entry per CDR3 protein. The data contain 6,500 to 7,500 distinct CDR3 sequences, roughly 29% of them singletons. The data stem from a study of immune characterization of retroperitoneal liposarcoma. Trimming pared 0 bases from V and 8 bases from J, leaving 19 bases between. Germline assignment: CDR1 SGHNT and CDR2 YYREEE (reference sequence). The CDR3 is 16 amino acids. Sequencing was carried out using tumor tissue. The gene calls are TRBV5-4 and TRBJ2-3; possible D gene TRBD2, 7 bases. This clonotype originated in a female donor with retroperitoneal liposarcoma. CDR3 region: CASSLAGGGENPTQYF. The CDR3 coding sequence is TGTGCCAGCAGCTTGGCGGGGGGCGGTGAAAACCCTACGCAGTATTTT.